The rows below give T cell receptor beta chains drawn from one sample of a study of shared clonotypes between healthy human individuals. The assay was immunoSEQ multiplex PCR, and TCRdb's table has in-frame clones only and misses some. The table has around 1.4 million clones, around 98.5% seen once. The sample was naive CD4+ T cells sorted from blood. These receptors originate from a young man in good health. The CDR3 runs from the conserved cysteine through the conserved F or W.

CDR3: CASSFIPNTEAFF
J: TRBJ1-1
V: TRBV28

CDR3: CASSRGDTYNEQFF
J: TRBJ2-1
V: TRBV18

CDR3: CASSLHRVSGNTIYF
J: TRBJ1-3
V: TRBV5-5

CDR3: CASRGSGSGTDTQYF
J: TRBJ2-3
V: TRBV5-1

CDR3: CSPNGGLYADTQYF
J: TRBJ2-3
V: TRBV29-1

CDR3: CASSPRTGPTGREVQDTQYF
J: TRBJ2-3
V: TRBV18

CDR3: CASSPEQGAPYEQYF
J: TRBJ2-7
V: TRBV18

CDR3: CASRQGGATNEKLFF
J: TRBJ1-4
V: TRBV28

CDR3: CASSLPAGNTIYF
J: TRBJ1-3
V: TRBV28

CDR3: CSVWLAGDEQYF
J: TRBJ2-7
V: TRBV29-1

CDR3: CASNWGTYNEQFF
J: TRBJ2-1
V: TRBV5-1

CDR3: CASRTGLALYEQYF
J: TRBJ2-7
V: TRBV27

CDR3: CASSLEAGGTEAFF
J: TRBJ1-1
V: TRBV7-9

CDR3: CASSYWSGRRDYEQYF
J: TRBJ2-7
V: TRBV7-2

CDR3: CASSYPNRGKQFF
J: TRBJ2-1
V: TRBV6-5

CDR3: CASSPVVPYSYEQYF
J: TRBJ2-7
V: TRBV28

CDR3: CATSRDRGQPQHF
J: TRBJ1-5
V: TRBV15

CDR3: CASSLAHRGSYEQYF
J: TRBJ2-7
V: TRBV7-6

CDR3: CASSLGGRPLYEQYF
J: TRBJ2-7
V: TRBV5-8

CDR3: CSVVLRDAGQETQYF
J: TRBJ2-5
V: TRBV29-1

CDR3: CASSRLAGRQETQYF
J: TRBJ2-5
V: TRBV19

CDR3: CSGGDGKETQYF
J: TRBJ2-5
V: TRBV29-1

CDR3: CASRRTVDGNTIYF
J: TRBJ1-3
V: TRBV27

CDR3: CASISVDTQYF
J: TRBJ2-3
V: TRBV6-5

CDR3: CASSTFRGRNQPQHF
J: TRBJ1-5
V: TRBV19

CDR3: CASSPITDEAFF
J: TRBJ1-1
V: TRBV18

CDR3: CASFRGAGYEQYF
J: TRBJ2-7
V: TRBV6-5

CDR3: CASSRGTSGRYTGELFF
J: TRBJ2-2
V: TRBV5-1

CDR3: CASSLGVGIATNEKLFF
J: TRBJ1-4
V: TRBV5-1

CDR3: CASSSPGGGYEQYF
J: TRBJ2-7
V: TRBV6-5

CDR3: CASSPRQGNSYEQYF
J: TRBJ2-7
V: TRBV5-1

CDR3: CASSPLQGVVYNEQFF
J: TRBJ2-1
V: TRBV5-6

CDR3: CASSLAVLAVNIQYF
J: TRBJ2-4
V: TRBV7-2

CDR3: CASSLSRVVDYGYTF
J: TRBJ1-2
V: TRBV5-4

CDR3: CAISELTPGLVVYEQYF
J: TRBJ2-7
V: TRBV10-3

CDR3: CASSAEGRSSYEQYF
J: TRBJ2-7
V: TRBV2

CDR3: CASSLVSGTDTQYF
J: TRBJ2-3
V: TRBV7-2

CDR3: CASIPRARQPQHF
J: TRBJ1-5
V: TRBV28

CDR3: CASSLGLAGVGTDTQYF
J: TRBJ2-3
V: TRBV5-4

CDR3: CASSREPHYEQYF
J: TRBJ2-7
V: TRBV10-1

CDR3: CASSSGTSGSKTQYF
J: TRBJ2-5
V: TRBV5-1

CDR3: CASSFPGKAQSSYNEQFF
J: TRBJ2-1
V: TRBV5-4

CDR3: CASSTGVTGELFF
J: TRBJ2-2
V: TRBV9

CDR3: CASSPIAGTGANYGYTF
J: TRBJ1-2
V: TRBV18

CDR3: CASQGGAYNEQFF
J: TRBJ2-1
V: TRBV12-5

CDR3: CASSGSSGRLNEQFF
J: TRBJ2-1
V: TRBV28